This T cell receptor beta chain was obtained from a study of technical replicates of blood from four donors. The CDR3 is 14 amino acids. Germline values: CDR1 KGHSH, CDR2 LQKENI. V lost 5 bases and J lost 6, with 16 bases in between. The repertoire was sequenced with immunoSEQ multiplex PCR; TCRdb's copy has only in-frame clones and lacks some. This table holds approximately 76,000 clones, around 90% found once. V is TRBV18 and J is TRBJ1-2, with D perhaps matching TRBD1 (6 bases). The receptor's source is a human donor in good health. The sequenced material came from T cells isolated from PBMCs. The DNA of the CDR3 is TGTGCCAGCTCAGGGTCCAGGGGTGTTGATGGCTACACCTTC. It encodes CASSGSRGVDGYTF.